This entry features one T cell receptor (beta chain) sequence. This sample was taken from a study of response to subunit inactivated influenza vaccine. Each CDR3 protein is one row after TCRdb ran MiXCR on the RT-PCR reads. The table includes about 570,000 distinct CDR3 sequences, over 9% detected once. The same sample was also studied in work on T cells expressing NK-cell markers. This second study says: 5'RACE template switching with UMIs produced the TCR beta cDNA. Within the sequenced cohort of eight donors, seven exhibited HCMV seropositivity and one was seronegative.

Sample: PBMCs from blood, taken on the day of vaccination. This clonotype was obtained from a middle-aged man who received an inactivated influenza vaccine.

CDR3: CASSLMRGGNHEQYF. The CDR3, as DNA: TGTGCCAGCAGCTTAATGAGGGGGGGTAACCACGAGCAGTACTTC. The chain recombines TRBV7-9 with TRBJ2-7; tentative D call: TRBD2 (7 bases). CDR3 length: 15 amino acids. Trimming stripped 2 bases from V and 5 bases from J, with 16 bases between. Germline lookup yields CDR1 SEHNR and CDR2 FQNEAQ (reference sequence). Full variable domain (outside the CDR3, taken from reference TRBV7-9 and TRBJ2-7): DTGVSQNPRHKITKRGQNVTFRCDPISEHNRLYWYRQTLGQGPEFLTYFQNEAQLEKSRLLSDRFSAERPKGSFSTLEIQRTEQGDSAMYLCASSLMRGGNHEQYFGPGTRLTVT.